The T cell receptor (beta chain) described here comes from a study of Ad26.COV2.S vaccination and SARS-CoV-2 variants. Concerning this clone itself: Its specificity is not known. At one of its ends the junction is not consistent with the germline gene, which may arise from a read error.

Study observations and caveats: Reported findings describe substantial breadth in spike-specific CD8+ and CD4+ T cell responses following vaccination. Breadth and depth estimates from TCRs may understate total T cell responses.

Treatment given: roughly 18 received Ad26.COV2.S at low or high dose, single or two shots; roughly five received placebo; per-sample allocation not given. Sampling took place 63 days after the first vaccine or placebo injection. The vaccine delivered Wuhan-strain SARS-CoV-2 spike through an Ad26 vector. Clones were read by immunoSEQ multiplex PCR, and TCRdb kept only the in-frame ones, dropping some. The sample lists more than 250,000 clones, more than 75% occurring once. CDR3 length equals 12 residues. The V gene's germline CDR1 is KGHSH and CDR2 LQKENI. The sequence was collected from a person aged 18-60 years who received the Ad26.COV2.S COVID-19 vaccine or a placebo. The J gene is TRBJ1-3, the V gene TRBV18; D ambiguous. The sample here was peripheral blood, taken in a trial of Ad26.COV2.S vaccine versus placebo. CDR3 protein: CASSPEENPIYF. As DNA, the CDR3 is TGTGCCAGCTCACCAGAAGAAAACCCCATATATTTT. Based on the CDR3 plus reference TRBV18 and TRBJ1-3, the full variable domain is NAGVMQNPRHLVRRRGQEARLRCSPMKGHSHVYWYRQLPEEGLKFMVYLQKENIIDESGMPKERFSAEFPKEGPSILRIQQVVRGDSAAYFCASSPEENPIYFGEGSWLTVV.